Below, one TCR beta chain is given with its context. Its specificity is unknown. The CDR3 is 14 amino acids. Germline CDR1 is SGDLS and CDR2 is YYNGEE. Trimming cost V 0 bases and J 0 bases, with 6 bases left between them. Produced via immunoSEQ multiplex PCR; TCRdb's table is partial and in-frame only. The sample has about 31,000 clones, approximately 88% seen once. Indicated time point: time of PML onset. After about 16 to 60 months on natalizumab, the natalizumab-treated patients developed PML. This sample was taken from a study of multiple sclerosis patients with progressive multifocal leukoencephalopathy. Study results and limitations: Most PML patients had lower entropy, suggesting less diverse TRB repertoires. PML-onset expanded TRB clones were detectable before and during natalizumab therapy.

The chain joins TRBV9 to TRBJ2-5; D is unresolved. The source of this sequence is a woman in her 40s with progressive multifocal leukoencephalopathy. The sample here was PBMCs, taken from a patient treated with natalizumab. The CDR3 region is CASSVETYQETQYF. The DNA of the CDR3 is TGTGCCAGCAGCGTAGAGACGTACCAAGAGACCCAGTACTTC.